This T cell receptor (beta chain) was documented in a study of blood T cells in healthy people across ages. Across the study: Researchers report that template switching captured about one barcoded beta molecule per two T cells. Findings of the study overall: The study regarded diversity estimates from one million T cells as underestimates.

With 7 bases removed from V and 4 bases from J, the gap between germline ends came to 11 bases. The CDR3 loop spans 12 amino acids. Germline CDR1 reads MNHEY; CDR2 reads SVGAGI. Donor samples were obtained from healthy Caucasian individuals from Russia, aged about 6 to 90. Isolation per sample recovered at least 7 million PBMCs. Then a second PCR, running roughly 7 to 11 cycles, was carried out with a sample-barcoded 5' primer and a J-beta primer mix. TCRdb redid the calling of the 5' RACE reads with MiXCR, one entry per CDR3 protein. The sample records about 640,000 distinct CDR3 sequences, approximately 30% being singletons. For this clonotype: Its antigen is not identified.

The V call is TRBV6-5, the J call TRBJ2-7; tentatively, D is TRBD1 (6 bases). This receptor was obtained from a woman of 80 years or more in good health. Sequencing used blood. The CDR3 protein is CASTSRGYEQYF. The DNA for the CDR3 is TGTGCCAGCACCAGCAGGGGATACGAGCAGTACTTC.